What follows are 29 T cell receptor beta chains derived from one specimen sequenced in a study of T cell clones after liver transplantation. Using immunoSEQ multiplex PCR, the repertoire was profiled, and TCRdb retains in-frame clones only, with some absent. The top ten clones hold 8% to 9.5% of a sample with nearly 55,000 clones, 84% of them seen once. Sample: CD4+ T cells from blood, taken before liver transplant. The receptors were sampled from a human donor who received a liver transplant.

V is TRBV5-1 and J is TRBJ2-7, with no clear D. Germline CDR1 SGHRS, CDR2 YFSETQ. This CDR3 region has 13 residues. V lost 4 bases and J lost 1, with 9 bases in between. The CDR3 reads CASSPTPSYEQYF. In DNA, the CDR3 is TGCGCCAGCAGCCCGACCCCATCCTACGAGCAGTACTTC.

V and J are TRBV6-1 and TRBJ1-1; possible D gene TRBD1, 5 bases. The CDR3 has 14 amino acids. The V and J ends lost 1 base and 4 bases respectively, with 10 bases between them. Germline V gene sequence: CDR1 MNHNS, CDR2 SASEGT. The CDR3, as DNA: TGTGCCAGCAGTGAAGGCAGGGTGGGCACTGAAGCTTTCTTT. As protein: CASSEGRVGTEAFF.

CDR3 coding DNA: TGTGCCAGCAGCCCCGGGACAGGCCAAGAGACCCAGTACTTC. It specifies CASSPGTGQETQYF. J is TRBJ2-5 and V is TRBV7-6, with 8 bases fitting TRBD1. Germline CDR1 is SGHVS and CDR2 is FNYEAQ. CDR3 length: 14 residues. The V segment lost 5 bases and the J segment 1 base; nucleotides outside the gene matches: 3.

This sequence joins TRBV7-2 and TRBJ2-7, with 7 bases aligning to TRBD2. V was pared by 3 bases and J by 1 base, with 3 bases of the junction left unmatched. This CDR3 is built from 14 residues. Germline V gene data show CDR1 as SGHTA and CDR2 as FQGNSA. The CDR3 region has the DNA TGTGCCAGCAGCTTGGCTAGCGGATCCTACGAGCAGTACTTC. As protein: CASSLASGSYEQYF. Filled out from reference TRBV7-2 and TRBJ2-7, the complete variable domain reads GAGVSQSPSNKVTEKGKDVELRCDPISGHTALYWYRQSLGQGLEFLIYFQGNSAPDKSGLPSDRFSAERTGGSVSTLTIQRTQQEDSAVYLCASSLASGSYEQYFGPGTRLTVT.

The chain combines TRBV6-1 with TRBJ2-5; a possible D gene is TRBD2 (6 bases). The germline gives CDR1 MNHNS, CDR2 SASEGT. The CDR3 totals 14 residues. Trimming took 7 bases from V and 2 from J, leaving 14 bases between them. In nucleotides, the CDR3 is TGTGCCAGCACTAGGACTATTGGGCAAGAGACCCAGTACTTC. Translating gives CASTRTIGQETQYF.

This chain connects TRBV7-9 to TRBJ2-1; 7 bases match TRBD2. V was clipped by 5 bases and J by 0 bases; unmatched bases: 7. This CDR3 is 16 amino acids long. Germline V gene sequence: CDR1 SEHNR, CDR2 FQNEAQ (reference sequence). CDR3 residues: CASSPHLAASYNEQFF. The CDR3 DNA sequence: TGTGCCAGCAGCCCCCACCTAGCGGCCTCCTACAATGAGCAGTTCTTC.

V is TRBV7-2 and J is TRBJ1-5; no definite D call. Germline V gives CDR1 SGHTA, CDR2 FQGNSA. CDR3 length: 15 amino acids. V gave up 2 bases and J gave up 0 bases, with 8 bases separating them. CDR3 bases: TGTGCCAGCAGCTTATACCAGGATAGCAATCAGCCCCAGCATTTT. Translating it yields CASSLYQDSNQPQHF.

CDR3 in amino acids: CASSFVGSNEKLFF. CDR3 nucleotide sequence: TGTGCCAGCAGCTTTGTGGGGAGTAATGAAAAACTGTTTTTT. V is TRBV5-6 and J is TRBJ1-4; D is ambiguous. Germline V lookup: CDR1 SGHDT, CDR2 YYEEEE. The germline V and J ends were trimmed by 2 bases and 4 bases, with 9 bases remaining between them. The CDR3 spans 14 residues.

The gene calls are TRBV4-1 and TRBJ1-3; D not certain. Germline CDR1 is MGHRA and CDR2 is YSYEKL. The CDR3 runs 15 residues. Trimming pared 1 base from V and 8 bases from J, leaving 15 bases between. CDR3 coding DNA: TGCGCCAGCAGCCAAGGTGCAGGCAGCTCTCACACCATATATTTT. This encodes CASSQGAGSSHTIYF.

The chain recombines TRBV6-1 with TRBJ1-1; a weak D match, TRBD1 (6 bases). The CDR3 runs to 19 residues. V was trimmed by 0 bases and J by 10 bases, leaving 30 bases between them. Germline loops: CDR1 MNHNS, CDR2 SASEGT. The DNA of the CDR3 is TGTGCCAGCAGTGAAGCTTTTCGATCCGGGGAAAGGAGGGGGAAGAGAGCTTTCTTT. It is translated as CASSEAFRSGERRGKRAFF.

This chain links TRBV5-6 with TRBJ2-3; D gene unclear. The CDR3 consists of 16 residues. V dropped 4 bases and J dropped 4 bases, with 19 bases sitting between them. Germline V CDR1 and CDR2: SGHDT, YYEEEE. The CDR3 loop reads CASSPTTAWEADTQYF. The CDR3, as DNA: TGTGCCAGCAGCCCAACCACTGCCTGGGAAGCAGATACGCAGTATTTT.

This clone was recorded at least ten times. The CDR3 here is CASSNGQNTEAFF. In DNA form, the CDR3 reads TGTGCCAGCAGCAACGGACAGAACACTGAAGCTTTCTTT. This chain uses TRBV7-2 with TRBJ1-1, with TRBD1 as a possible D gene (5 bases). Germline V gene data show CDR1 as SGHTA and CDR2 as FQGNSA. This CDR3 has 13 amino acids. The V end lost 5 bases, the J end lost 1 base, and 8 bases lay between the germline ends.

This chain connects TRBV5-1 to TRBJ2-7, with D unclear. V lost 0 bases and J lost 0, with 7 bases in between. The CDR3 runs 14 residues. Germline V CDR1 and CDR2: SGHRS, YFSETQ. The CDR3 DNA reads TGCGCCAGCAGCTTGGAGGGCTACTCCTACGAGCAGTACTTC. Its protein product is CASSLEGYSYEQYF. The full variable domain, completed using reference TRBV5-1 and TRBJ2-7, is KAGVTQTPRYLIKTRGQQVTLSCSPISGHRSVSWYQQTPGQGLQFLFEYFSETQRNKGNFPGRFSGRQFSNSRSEMNVSTLELGDSALYLCASSLEGYSYEQYFGPGTRLTVT.

The chain combines TRBV7-2 with TRBJ1-6; perhaps TRBD1 as D (6 bases). CDR1 and CDR2 from the germline V gene are SGHTA and FQGNSA. Trimming shortened V by 0 bases and J by 0 bases, and 18 bases separated the two germline ends. The CDR3 totals 20 residues. The DNA for the CDR3 is TGTGCCAGCAGCTTAGCGCACATTTCAGGGGCGTCCTCCTATAATTCACCCCTCCACTTT. It codes for CASSLAHISGASSYNSPLHF. Looking up the rest from reference TRBV7-2 and TRBJ1-6 gives the full variable domain: GAGVSQSPSNKVTEKGKDVELRCDPISGHTALYWYRQSLGQGLEFLIYFQGNSAPDKSGLPSDRFSAERTGGSVSTLTIQRTQQEDSAVYLCASSLAHISGASSYNSPLHFGNGTRLTVT.

The rearrangement links TRBV7-2 to TRBJ2-1, with no clear D. Germline CDR1 and CDR2: SGHTA and FQGNSA. This CDR3 is built from 14 residues. The germline V and J ends were trimmed by 4 bases and 6 bases, with 13 bases remaining between them. CDR3 in DNA: TGTGCCAGCAGCTCCTCTGAGGCCTTCAATGAGCAGTTCTTC. Amino acids: CASSSSEAFNEQFF.

The chain employs TRBV5-1 and TRBJ1-2; no reliable D call. The germline V gene has CDR1 SGHRS and CDR2 YFSETQ. Trimming cost V 0 bases and J 6 bases, with 9 bases left between them. The CDR3 sequence is 13 residues long. CDR3 sequence: CASSLDSPNGYTF. CDR3 in DNA: TGCGCCAGCAGCTTGGACAGCCCGAATGGCTACACCTTC.

The chain has TRBV28 and TRBJ2-4, with 11 bases fitting TRBD2. CDR3 length: 14 amino acids. V lost 3 bases, J lost 7 bases, and 2 bases stayed unmatched. Germline assignment: CDR1 MDHEN and CDR2 SYDVKM. The CDR3 loop is CASSLTSGMNIQYF. Written as DNA, the CDR3 is TGTGCCAGCAGTTTGACTAGCGGGATGAACATTCAGTACTTC. Full variable domain (missing parts from reference TRBV28 and TRBJ2-4): DVKVTQSSRYLVKRTGEKVFLECVQDMDHENMFWYRQDPGLGLRLIYFSYDVKMKEKGDIPEGYSVSREKKERFSLILESASTNQTSMYLCASSLTSGMNIQYFGAGTRLSVL.

The V call is TRBV5-1, the J call TRBJ1-6, with 11 nucleotides matching TRBD1. Germline CDR1 is SGHRS and CDR2 is YFSETQ. The CDR3 covers 16 residues. V shed 4 bases, J shed 10 bases, and the junction held 10 bases outside the gene matches. The CDR3 loop reads CASSAEPGQGESPLHF. CDR3 DNA sequence: TGCGCCAGCAGCGCCGAACCGGGACAGGGGGAATCACCCCTCCACTTT.

The CDR3 region has the DNA TGCGCCAGCAGCTTTTACAGGGGTGGAGATACGCAGTATTTT. Protein product: CASSFYRGGDTQYF. The gene calls are TRBV5-1 and TRBJ2-3; 7 nucleotides line up with TRBD1. The length of the CDR3 is 14 residues. Per germline, CDR1 SGHRS and CDR2 YFSETQ. The V gene end was trimmed by 2 bases and the J gene end by 5 bases; junction bases not matched to a gene: 5.

This clone is a singleton in its sample. The genes are TRBV19 and TRBJ1-1; the match to TRBD1 covers 7 bases. Trimming at V came to 4 bases and at J to 3 bases, leaving 11 bases not matched to a gene. The germline V gene encodes CDR1 LNHDA and CDR2 SQIVND (reference sequence). The CDR3 is made up of 16 amino acids. CDR3 sequence reads: CASSTLYDRADTEAFF. DNA of the CDR3: TGTGCCAGTAGTACCCTTTACGACAGGGCGGACACTGAAGCTTTCTTT. Drawing the rest from reference TRBV19 and TRBJ1-1, the complete variable domain is DGGITQSPKYLFRKEGQNVTLSCEQNLNHDAMYWYRQDPGQGLRLIYYSQIVNDFQKGDIAEGYSVSREKKESFPLTVTSAQKNPTAFYLCASSTLYDRADTEAFFGQGTRLTVV.

The rearrangement links TRBV2 to TRBJ2-7; D is unresolved. CDR3 length equals 11 residues. Germline V gene data show CDR1 as SNHLY and CDR2 as FYNNEI. V was pared by 6 bases and J by 3 bases, with 6 bases between. The CDR3 is CASRQNYEQYF. Written as DNA, the CDR3 is TGTGCCAGCAGGCAAAACTACGAGCAGTACTTC.

The chain has TRBV27 and TRBJ2-3; possibly TRBD1 for D (6 bases). There are 15 residues in the CDR3. Between the trimmed V and J ends, which lost 2 bases and 3 bases, there was a span of 12 bases. Germline V gene data show CDR1 as MNHEY and CDR2 as SMNVEV (reference sequence). The CDR3 DNA reads as TGTGCCAGCAGTTTACAGGGGATGGGTACAGATACGCAGTATTTT. This sequence encodes CASSLQGMGTDTQYF.

In its sample, this clone was seen a few times. The gene calls are TRBV5-4 and TRBJ1-6; D not certain. Trimming stripped 4 bases from V and 8 bases from J, with 19 bases between. This CDR3 comprises 16 residues. The germline gives CDR1 SGHNT, CDR2 YYREEE (reference sequence). The CDR3 bases are TGTGCCAGCAGCGGGCCGGGAACGTCAGGTGATTCACCCCTCCACTTT. It yields the protein CASSGPGTSGDSPLHF. The full variable domain, with the rest looked up from reference TRBV5-4 and TRBJ1-6, is ETGVTQSPTHLIKTRGQQVTLRCSSQSGHNTVSWYQQALGQGPQFIFQYYREEENGRGNFPPRFSGLQFPNYSSELNVNALELDDSALYLCASSGPGTSGDSPLHFGNGTRLTVT.

This rearrangement joins TRBV2 to TRBJ2-7, with 9 bases lining up with TRBD2. The CDR3 sequence is 13 residues long. CDR1 SNHLY and CDR2 FYNNEI come from the germline V gene. V was pared by 7 bases and J by 7 bases, with 8 bases of the junction left unmatched. The CDR3 spells CASMTGLAVEQYF. In DNA form, the CDR3 reads TGTGCCAGCATGACGGGACTAGCTGTTGAGCAGTACTTC. The full variable domain, its missing parts supplied by reference TRBV2 and TRBJ2-7, is EPEVTQTPSHQVTQMGQEVILRCVPISNHLYFYWYRQILGQKVEFLVSFYNNEISEKSEIFDDQFSVERPDGSNFTLKIRSTKLEDSAMYFCASMTGLAVEQYFGPGTRLTVT.

This chain uses TRBV30 with TRBJ2-3; D unclear. Germline V CDR1 and CDR2: GTSNPN, SVGIG (reference sequence). V dropped 3 bases and J dropped 3 bases, with 10 bases sitting between them. The length of the CDR3 is 13 residues. The CDR3 nucleotides are TGTGCCTGGAGACAACGGCCGACAGATACGCAGTATTTT. It is translated as CAWRQRPTDTQYF.

By sample share, this clone is medium-sized (0.01 to 0.1%). This CDR3 reads CATRGTGLNSPLHF. The DNA for the CDR3 is TGTGCCACCCGGGGGACAGGCCTTAATTCACCCCTCCACTTT. The chain couples TRBV2 to TRBJ1-6, with 8 positions matching TRBD1. The junction had 8 bases not matched to a gene; V was cut back by 10 bases and J by 6 bases. The length of the CDR3 is 14 residues. Germline CDR1 reads SNHLY; CDR2 reads FYNNEI.

V is TRBV2 and J is TRBJ2-1, with D perhaps matching TRBD2 (5 bases). Trimming removed 5 bases from V and 7 bases from J, with 15 bases in between. This CDR3 is built from 14 residues. The V gene's germline CDR1 is SNHLY and CDR2 FYNNEI. CDR3: CASSKRLSGNEQFF. CDR3 coding DNA: TGTGCCAGCAGTAAACGGCTCTCGGGGAATGAGCAGTTCTTC.

This clone appeared once. This chain connects TRBV6-6 to TRBJ2-7, with D possibly TRBD1 on 6 matching bases. Germline V lookup: CDR1 MNHNY, CDR2 SVGAGI (reference sequence). CDR3 length equals 13 residues. Trimming removed 9 bases at V and 0 bases at J, with 12 bases between. Here the CDR3 reads CASSEGVSYEQYF. CDR3 nucleotides: TGTGCCAGTTCTGAGGGGGTCTCCTACGAGCAGTACTTC.

The chain has TRBV2 and TRBJ2-2; D may correspond to TRBD1 or TRBD2 (5 bases each). Germline CDR1 and CDR2: SNHLY and FYNNEI. V was clipped by 8 bases and J by 1 base, with 11 bases between them. CDR3 length: 14 amino acids. CDR3 protein: CASGGRMNTGELFF. As DNA, the CDR3 is TGTGCCAGCGGGGGACGGATGAACACCGGGGAGCTGTTTTTT.